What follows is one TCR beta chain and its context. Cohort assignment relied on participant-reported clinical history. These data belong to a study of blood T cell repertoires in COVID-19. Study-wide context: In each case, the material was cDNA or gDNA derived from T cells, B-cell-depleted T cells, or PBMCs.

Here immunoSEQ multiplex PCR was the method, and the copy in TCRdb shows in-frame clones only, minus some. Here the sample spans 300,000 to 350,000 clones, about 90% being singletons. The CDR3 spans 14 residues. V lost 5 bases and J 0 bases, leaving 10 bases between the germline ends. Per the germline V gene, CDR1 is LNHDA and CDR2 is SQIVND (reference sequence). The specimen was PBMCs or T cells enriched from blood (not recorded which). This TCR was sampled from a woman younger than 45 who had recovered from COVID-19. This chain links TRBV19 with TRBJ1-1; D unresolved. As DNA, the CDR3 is TGTGCCAGTAGTGTGATGCACATGAACACTGAAGCTTTCTTT. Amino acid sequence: CASSVMHMNTEAFF.